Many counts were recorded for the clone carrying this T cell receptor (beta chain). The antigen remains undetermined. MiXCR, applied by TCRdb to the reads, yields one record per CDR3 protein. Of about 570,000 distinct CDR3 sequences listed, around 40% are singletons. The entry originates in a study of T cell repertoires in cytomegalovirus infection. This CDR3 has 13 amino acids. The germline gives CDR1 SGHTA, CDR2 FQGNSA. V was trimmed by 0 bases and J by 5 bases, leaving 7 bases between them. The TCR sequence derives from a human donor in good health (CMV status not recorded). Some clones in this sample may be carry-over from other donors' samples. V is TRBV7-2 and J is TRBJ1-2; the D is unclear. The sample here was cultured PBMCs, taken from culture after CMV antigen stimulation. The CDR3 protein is CASSLATVYGYTF. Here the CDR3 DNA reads TGTGCCAGCAGCTTAGCCACAGTTTATGGCTACACCTTC.